This T cell receptor beta chain was retrieved from a study of shared clonotypes between healthy human individuals. Study-level background: Each donor's CD8 memory used one plate, CD8 naive two, each CD4 subset three.

Samples underwent the assay at deep level. Repertoires were generated with immunoSEQ multiplex PCR, while TCRdb's copy carries only in-frame clones and drops some. Of roughly 1 million clones listed, more than 60% are singletons. The CDR3 length is 15 residues. Germline-derived CDR1 and CDR2 are MDHEN and SYDVKM. Trimming pared 5 bases from V and 8 bases from J, leaving 19 bases between. The source material was memory CD4+ T cells sorted from blood. Subset noted: CD45RA-negative fraction. The rearrangement links TRBV28 to TRBJ2-4; no reliable D call. The TCR was taken from a man aged 18 to 29 in good health. CDR3 DNA: TGTGCCAGCAGTCCTCCTACTTCGACTGGGGACATTCAGTACTTC. Translated, it gives CASSPPTSTGDIQYF.